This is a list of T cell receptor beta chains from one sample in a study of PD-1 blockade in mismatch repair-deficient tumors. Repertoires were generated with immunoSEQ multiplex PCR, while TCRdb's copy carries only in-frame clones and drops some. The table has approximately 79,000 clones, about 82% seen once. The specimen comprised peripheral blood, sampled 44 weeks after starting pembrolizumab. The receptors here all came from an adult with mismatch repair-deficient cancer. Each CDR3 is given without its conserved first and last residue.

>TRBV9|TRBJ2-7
ASSVGGGGGLSEEQY
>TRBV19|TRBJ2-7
ASSSRTGNEQY
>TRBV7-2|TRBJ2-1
ASSSRTSGSYNEQF
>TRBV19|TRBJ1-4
ASADRGPEKLF
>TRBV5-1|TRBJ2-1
ASSLELAGRDEQF
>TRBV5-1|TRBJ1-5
ASSLEGAYNQPQH
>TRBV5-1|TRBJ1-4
ASSLKGPSNEKLF
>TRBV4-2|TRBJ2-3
ASSQELDTDTQY
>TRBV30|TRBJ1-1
AWSKTPNTEAF
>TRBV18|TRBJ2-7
ASSPRDQGYEQY
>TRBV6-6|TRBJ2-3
ASSKTGMSTDTQY
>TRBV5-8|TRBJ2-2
ASSTRVFTGELF
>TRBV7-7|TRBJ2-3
ASSLGSGRTDTQY
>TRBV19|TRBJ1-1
ASDWTGRNTEAF
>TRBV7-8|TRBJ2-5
ASSLTELTRETQY
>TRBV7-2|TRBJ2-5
ASSSNPYRGRQTQY
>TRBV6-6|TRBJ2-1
ASRLLVGNEQF
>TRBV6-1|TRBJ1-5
ASSDILRGKGNQPQH
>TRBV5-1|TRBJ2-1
ASSLRDPLEGEQF
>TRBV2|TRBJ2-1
ASSAGVSSYNEQF
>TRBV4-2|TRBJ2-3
ASSQDSGEARNTQY
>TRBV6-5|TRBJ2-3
ASSPNTDTQY
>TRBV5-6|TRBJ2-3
ASSLGQDSDTQY
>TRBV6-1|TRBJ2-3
ASHGTTDTQY
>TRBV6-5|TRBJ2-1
ASSRGNEQF
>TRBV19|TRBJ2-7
ASSVPGDRRTYEQY
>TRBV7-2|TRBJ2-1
ASSPRWETGGSI
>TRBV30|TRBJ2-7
AWSVWQGGEQY
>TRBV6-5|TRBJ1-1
ASAGLMNTEAF
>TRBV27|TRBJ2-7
ASSPWEDSYEQY
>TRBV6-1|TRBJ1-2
ASSARGQGYGYT
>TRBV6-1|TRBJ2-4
ASSWTGLNIQY
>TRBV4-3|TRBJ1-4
ASSQESPTNEKLF
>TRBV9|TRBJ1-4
ASSATDGIRF
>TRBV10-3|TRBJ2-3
AISARGDTSDTQY
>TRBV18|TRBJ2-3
ASSLTDRVDTQY
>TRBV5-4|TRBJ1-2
ASSPMEGAGYGYT
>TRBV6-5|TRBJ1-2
ASSPTGHGYT
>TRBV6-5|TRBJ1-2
ASSSSGPDRGYT
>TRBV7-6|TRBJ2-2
ASSLWSKPQSGELF
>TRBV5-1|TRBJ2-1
ASSRSAFGSYNEQF
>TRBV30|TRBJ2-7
AWSVSSEQY
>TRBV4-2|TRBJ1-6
ASSQGDRENSPLH
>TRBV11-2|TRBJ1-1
ASRSRVGPNTEAF
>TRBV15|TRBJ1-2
ATSRGSLQGNYGYT
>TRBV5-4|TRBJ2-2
ASSSGGRRAGELF
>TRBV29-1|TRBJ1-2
SVEGTGGYGYT
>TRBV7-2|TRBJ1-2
ASTKPRDRVYGYT
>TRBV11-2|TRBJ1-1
ASNLLGGMSDTEAF